The 10 T cell receptor beta chains reported below all come from one sample, sequenced in a study of T-cell reconstitution after alpha-beta-depleted transplantation in children (dated by TCRdb to about 2016). The protocol used for the library was PCR. These reads were obtained on an Illumina HiSeq 2500. Molecular barcoding was employed in the preparation of TCR libraries, with unique molecular identifiers being used to normalize TCRbeta repertoire quantification. The public reads were quality trimmed at Q25 with fastp and then assembled into clones with MiXCR by TCRdb, keeping productive beta chains. Duplicate CDR3 protein sequences are folded into a single record with the most common DNA and genes. This sample is represented by 200,000 to 250,000 distinct CDR3 sequences; approximately 9.5% of them were singletons. The ten largest clonotypes hold roughly 6.2% of the sample. This sample comprised PBMCs from the stem cell graft donor, obtained from the stem cell graft. These TCRs come from a human donor who donated a stem cell graft to a child with acute lymphoblastic leukemia.

CDR3 loop: CASSSNRGGYTF. CDR3 coding DNA: TGTGCCAGCAGCTCAAACAGAGGCGGCTACACCTTC. The J gene is TRBJ1-2, the V gene TRBV11-2; unclear D gene. The CDR3 is made up of 12 amino acids. Looked up from germline, CDR1 is SGHAT and CDR2 is FQNNGV. Trimming cost V 4 bases and J 8 bases, with 11 bases left between them.

This clonotype was picked up many times. This rearrangement joins TRBV10-3 to TRBJ2-4, with TRBD2 matching 10 bases. The CDR3 covers 15 residues. J was trimmed by 5 bases and V by 10 bases; bases with no gene match: 11. The germline V gene has CDR1 ENHRY and CDR2 SYGVKD. The CDR3: CATQLSGGEENIQYF. Here the CDR3 DNA reads TGTGCCACCCAGCTGAGCGGGGGGGAGGAAAACATTCAGTACTTC.

This clonotype was found many times. The chain couples TRBV4-3 to TRBJ1-2; D is uncertain. The CDR3 extends over 14 amino acids. CDR1 and CDR2 from the germline V gene are LGHNA and YSLEER. With 0 bases removed from V and 2 bases from J, the gap between germline ends came to 7 bases. CDR3 nucleotide sequence: TGCGCCAGCAGCCAAGATGCGGGGAACTATGGCTACACCTTC. Amino acids: CASSQDAGNYGYTF.

In its sample, this clonotype was seen a few times. The CDR3 here is CASSWDPGAQETQYF. CDR3 coding DNA: TGTGCCAGCAGTTGGGATCCGGGGGCTCAAGAGACCCAGTACTTC. The chain combines TRBV6-5 with TRBJ2-5; D may match TRBD1 or TRBD2 (6 bases each). The CDR3 consists of 15 residues. The V gene lost 4 bases and the J gene lost 2 bases, with 14 bases spanning the gap. The germline gives CDR1 MNHEY, CDR2 SVGAGI.

The J gene is TRBJ1-3, the V gene TRBV5-1, with 8 nucleotides matching TRBD1. Germline loops: CDR1 SGHRS, CDR2 YFSETQ. With V trimmed by 4 bases and J by 3 bases, 6 bases remained unmatched. The length of the CDR3 is 15 residues. DNA of the CDR3: TGCGCCAGCAGCATACGGACAGGGAATGGAAACACCATATATTTT. It translates to CASSIRTGNGNTIYF.

V is TRBV5-1 and J is TRBJ2-7, with D possibly matching TRBD2 (6 bases). This CDR3 spans 15 amino acids. Trimming took off 3 bases at V and 4 bases at J, with 17 bases between the two ends. Germline CDR1 and CDR2: SGHRS and YFSETQ. CDR3 sequence (DNA): TGCGCCAGCAGCTACTATACCGGGACTCTGTACGAGCAGTACTTC. It is translated as CASSYYTGTLYEQYF.

This clonotype turned up a few times. The V and J genes are TRBV5-1 and TRBJ1-4; 10 nucleotides align to TRBD1. The J segment lost 8 bases and the V segment lost 5 bases, leaving 6 bases of the junction unmatched. The CDR3 has 14 residues. Per the germline V gene, CDR1 is SGHRS and CDR2 is YFSETQ. In DNA form, the CDR3 reads TGCGCCAGCAGTTCGACAGGGGGCACGGAAAAACTGTTTTTT. Translation gives CASSSTGGTEKLFF.

There are a few counts of this clonotype. The rearrangement links TRBV5-1 to TRBJ2-7; D remains ambiguous. V dropped 0 bases and J dropped 3 bases, with 16 bases sitting between them. This CDR3 has 16 amino acids. In germline, CDR1 is SGHRS, CDR2 YFSETQ. DNA of the CDR3: TGCGCCAGCAGCTTGGCCTTAATTGGGTCCTTCTACGAGCAGTACTTC. Amino acid sequence: CASSLALIGSFYEQYF.

Many counts were recorded for this clonotype. J is TRBJ1-2 and V is TRBV10-3, with D perhaps TRBD1 (5 bases). The CDR3 extends over 16 amino acids. Germline CDR1 ENHRY, CDR2 SYGVKD. With 4 bases removed from V and 0 bases from J, the gap between germline ends came to 15 bases. The CDR3 sequence: CAISGVRDSSNYGYTF. The CDR3 DNA sequence: TGTGCCATCAGTGGGGTCCGGGACTCCTCTAACTATGGCTACACCTTC.

The table lists this clonotype with many counts. The chain is built from TRBV2 and TRBJ2-1; D is unresolved. CDR1 and CDR2 from the germline V gene are SNHLY and FYNNEI. This CDR3 spans 16 amino acids. The ends were cut back, 3 bases at V and 1 base at J, with 13 bases in the middle. The CDR3 is CASSELSSSSYNEQFF. The CDR3, as DNA: TGTGCCAGCAGTGAGCTTAGTAGTAGTTCCTACAATGAGCAGTTCTTC.